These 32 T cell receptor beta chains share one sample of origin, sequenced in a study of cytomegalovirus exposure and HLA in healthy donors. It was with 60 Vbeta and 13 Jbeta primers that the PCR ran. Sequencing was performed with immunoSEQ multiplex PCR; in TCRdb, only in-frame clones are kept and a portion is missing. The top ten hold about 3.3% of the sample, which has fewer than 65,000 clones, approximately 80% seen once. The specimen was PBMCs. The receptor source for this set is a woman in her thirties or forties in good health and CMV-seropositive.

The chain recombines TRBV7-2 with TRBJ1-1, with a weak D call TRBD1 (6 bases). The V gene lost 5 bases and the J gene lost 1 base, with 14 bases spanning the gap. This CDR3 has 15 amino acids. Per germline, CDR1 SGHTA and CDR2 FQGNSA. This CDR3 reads CASSEYRVANTEAFF. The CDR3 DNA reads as TGTGCCAGCAGCGAGTACAGGGTGGCGAACACTGAAGCTTTCTTT.

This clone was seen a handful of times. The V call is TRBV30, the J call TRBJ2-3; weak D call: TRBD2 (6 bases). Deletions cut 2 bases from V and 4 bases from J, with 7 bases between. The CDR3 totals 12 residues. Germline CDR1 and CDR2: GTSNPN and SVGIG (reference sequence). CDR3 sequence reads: CAWSRRADTQYF. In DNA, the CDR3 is TGTGCCTGGAGTCGGAGGGCAGATACGCAGTATTTT.

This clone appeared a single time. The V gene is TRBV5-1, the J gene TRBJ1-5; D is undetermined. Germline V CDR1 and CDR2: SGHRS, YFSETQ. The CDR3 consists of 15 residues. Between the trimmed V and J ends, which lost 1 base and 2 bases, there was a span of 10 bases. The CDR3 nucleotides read TGCGCCAGCAGCTTGAACGCAGGCGGCAATCAGCCCCAGCATTTT. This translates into CASSLNAGGNQPQHF.

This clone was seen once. DNA for the CDR3: TGCGCCAGCAGCCAAGATAATTTCGTTACTGAAGCTTTCTTT. Protein: CASSQDNFVTEAFF. J is TRBJ1-1 and V is TRBV4-1; D is uncertain. Germline V lookup: CDR1 MGHRA, CDR2 YSYEKL. With 0 bases removed from V and 5 bases from J, the gap between germline ends came to 10 bases. This CDR3 has 14 amino acids.

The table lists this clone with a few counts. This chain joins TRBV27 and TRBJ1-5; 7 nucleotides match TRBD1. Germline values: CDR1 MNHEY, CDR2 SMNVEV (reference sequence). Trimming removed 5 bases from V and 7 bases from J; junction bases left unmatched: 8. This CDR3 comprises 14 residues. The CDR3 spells CASSRQGSEQPQHF. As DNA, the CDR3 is TGTGCCAGCAGTCGACAGGGTTCTGAGCAGCCCCAGCATTTT.

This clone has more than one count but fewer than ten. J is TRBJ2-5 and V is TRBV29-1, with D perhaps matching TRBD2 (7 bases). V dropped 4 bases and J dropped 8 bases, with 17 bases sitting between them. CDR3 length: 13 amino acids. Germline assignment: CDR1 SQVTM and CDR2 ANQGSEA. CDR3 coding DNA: TGCAGCGTTGCTAGGGGGGGTGGTGGAACCCAGTACTTC. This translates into CSVARGGGGTQYF.

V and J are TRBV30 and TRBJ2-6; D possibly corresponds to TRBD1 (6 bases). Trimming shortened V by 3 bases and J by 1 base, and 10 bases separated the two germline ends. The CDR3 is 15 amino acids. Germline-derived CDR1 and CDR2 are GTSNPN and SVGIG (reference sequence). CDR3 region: CAWSEQGSGANVLTF. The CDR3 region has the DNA TGTGCCTGGAGCGAGCAGGGGTCTGGGGCCAACGTCCTGACTTTC.

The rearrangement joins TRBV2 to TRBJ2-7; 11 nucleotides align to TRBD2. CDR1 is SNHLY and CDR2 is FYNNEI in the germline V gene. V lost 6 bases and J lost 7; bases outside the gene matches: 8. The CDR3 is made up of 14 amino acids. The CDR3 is CASRKSTSGGEQYF. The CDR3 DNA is TGTGCCAGCAGGAAGTCCACTAGCGGGGGAGAGCAGTACTTC.

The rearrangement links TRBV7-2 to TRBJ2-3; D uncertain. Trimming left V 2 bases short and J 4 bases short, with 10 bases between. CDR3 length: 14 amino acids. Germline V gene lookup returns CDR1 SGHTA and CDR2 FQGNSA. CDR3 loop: CASSLLQSADTQYF. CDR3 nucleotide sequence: TGTGCCAGCAGCTTACTCCAGAGCGCAGATACGCAGTATTTT.

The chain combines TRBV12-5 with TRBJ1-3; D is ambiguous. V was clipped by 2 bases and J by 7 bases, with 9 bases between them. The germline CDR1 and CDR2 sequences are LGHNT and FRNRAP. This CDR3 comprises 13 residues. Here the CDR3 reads CASGLSGGNTIYF. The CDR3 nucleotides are TGTGCTAGTGGTTTGAGTGGAGGGAACACCATATATTTT.

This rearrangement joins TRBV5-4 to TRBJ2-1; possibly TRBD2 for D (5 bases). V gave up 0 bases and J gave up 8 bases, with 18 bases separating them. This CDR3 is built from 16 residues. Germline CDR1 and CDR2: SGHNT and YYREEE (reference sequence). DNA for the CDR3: TGTGCCAGCAGCTTGGAACTAGGCGTCCGGAGAGATGAGCAGTTCTTC. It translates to CASSLELGVRRDEQFF.

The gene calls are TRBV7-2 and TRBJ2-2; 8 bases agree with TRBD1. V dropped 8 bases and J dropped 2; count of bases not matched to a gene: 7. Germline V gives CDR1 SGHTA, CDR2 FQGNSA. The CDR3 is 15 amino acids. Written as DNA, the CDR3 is TGTGCCAGCGGCGAAGGGACAGGAAACACCGGGGAGCTGTTTTTT. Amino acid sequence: CASGEGTGNTGELFF.

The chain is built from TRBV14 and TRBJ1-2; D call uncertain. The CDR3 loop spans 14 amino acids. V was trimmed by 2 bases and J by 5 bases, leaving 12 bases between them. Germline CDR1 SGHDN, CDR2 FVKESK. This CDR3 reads CASSQNRDLYGYTF. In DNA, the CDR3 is TGTGCCAGCAGCCAAAACCGGGATCTGTATGGCTACACCTTC.

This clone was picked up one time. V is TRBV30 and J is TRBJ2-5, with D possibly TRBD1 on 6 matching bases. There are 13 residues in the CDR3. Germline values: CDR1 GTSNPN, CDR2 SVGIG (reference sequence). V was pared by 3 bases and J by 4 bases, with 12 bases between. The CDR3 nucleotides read TGTGCCTGGAGGAAGGCAGGGGTAGAGACCCAGTACTTC. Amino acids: CAWRKAGVETQYF. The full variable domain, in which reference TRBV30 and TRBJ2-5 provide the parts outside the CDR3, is SQTIHQWPATLVQPVGSPLSLECTVEGTSNPNLYWYRQAAGRGLQLLFYSVGIGQISSEVPQNLSASRPQDRQFILSSKKLLLSDSGFYLCAWRKAGVETQYFGPGTRLLVL.

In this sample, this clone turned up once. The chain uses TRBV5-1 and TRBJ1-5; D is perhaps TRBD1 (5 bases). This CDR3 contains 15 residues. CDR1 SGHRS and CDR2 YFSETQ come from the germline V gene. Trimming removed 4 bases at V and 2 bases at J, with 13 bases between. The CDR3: CASSTGLGGNQPQHF. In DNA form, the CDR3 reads TGCGCCAGCAGCACGGGACTCGGGGGCAATCAGCCCCAGCATTTT.

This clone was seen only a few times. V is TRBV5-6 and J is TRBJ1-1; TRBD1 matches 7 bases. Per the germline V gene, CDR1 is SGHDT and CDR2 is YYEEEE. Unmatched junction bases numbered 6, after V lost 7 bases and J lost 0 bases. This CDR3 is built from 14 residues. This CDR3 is CASGQEGLNTEAFF. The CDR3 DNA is TGTGCCAGCGGACAGGAGGGGTTGAACACTGAAGCTTTCTTT. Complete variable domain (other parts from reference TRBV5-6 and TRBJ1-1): DAGVTQSPTHLIKTRGQQVTLRCSPKSGHDTVSWYQQALGQGPQFIFQYYEEEERQRGNFPDRFSGHQFPNYSSELNVNALLLGDSALYLCASGQEGLNTEAFFGQGTRLTVV.

The CDR3 loop reads CASSIGAGRGNIQYF. CDR3 coding DNA: TGTGCCAGTAGTATAGGAGCCGGGAGAGGAAACATTCAGTACTTC. This chain connects TRBV19 to TRBJ2-4, with D perhaps matching TRBD2 (6 bases). CDR3 length: 15 amino acids. Germline V gene sequence: CDR1 LNHDA, CDR2 SQIVND (reference sequence). With 1 base removed from V and 6 bases from J, the gap between germline ends came to 13 bases.

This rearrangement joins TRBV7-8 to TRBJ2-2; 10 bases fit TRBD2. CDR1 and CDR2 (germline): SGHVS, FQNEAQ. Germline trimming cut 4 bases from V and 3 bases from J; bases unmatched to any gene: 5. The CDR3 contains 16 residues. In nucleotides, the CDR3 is TGTGCCAGCAGCTCCCCAGCGGGGGGGTACACCGGGGAGCTGTTTTTT. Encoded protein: CASSSPAGGYTGELFF.

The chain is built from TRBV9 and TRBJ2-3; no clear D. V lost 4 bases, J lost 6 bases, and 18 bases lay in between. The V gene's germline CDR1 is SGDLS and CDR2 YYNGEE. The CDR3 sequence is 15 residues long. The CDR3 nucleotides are TGTGCCAGCAGCCCCGATCCGAATCAGGTCGATACGCAGTATTTT. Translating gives CASSPDPNQVDTQYF.

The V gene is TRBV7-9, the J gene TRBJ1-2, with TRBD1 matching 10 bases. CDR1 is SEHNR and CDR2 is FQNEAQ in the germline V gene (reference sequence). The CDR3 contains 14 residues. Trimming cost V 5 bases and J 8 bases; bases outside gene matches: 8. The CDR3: CASSATGGSKGYTF. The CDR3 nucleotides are TGTGCCAGCAGCGCGACAGGGGGCAGTAAGGGCTACACCTTC.

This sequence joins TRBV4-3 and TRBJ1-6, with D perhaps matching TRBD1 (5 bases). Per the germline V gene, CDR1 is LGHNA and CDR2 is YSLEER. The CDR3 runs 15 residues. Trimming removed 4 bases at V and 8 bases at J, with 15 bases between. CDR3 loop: CASSLTGGRDSPLHF. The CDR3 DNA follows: TGCGCCAGCAGCCTCACTGGGGGGAGGGATTCACCCCTCCACTTT.

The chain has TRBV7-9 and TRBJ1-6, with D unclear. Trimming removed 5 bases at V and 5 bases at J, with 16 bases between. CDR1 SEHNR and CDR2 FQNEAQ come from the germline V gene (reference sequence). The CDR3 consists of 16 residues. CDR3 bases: TGTGCCAGCAGCCCCTGGGGAGCGTCAAATAATTCACCCCTCCACTTT. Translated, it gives CASSPWGASNNSPLHF.

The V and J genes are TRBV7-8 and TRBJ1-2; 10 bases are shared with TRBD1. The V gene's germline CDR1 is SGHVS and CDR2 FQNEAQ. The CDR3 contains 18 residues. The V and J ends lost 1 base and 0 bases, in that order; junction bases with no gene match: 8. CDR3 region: CASSLGIGTGVTNYGYTF. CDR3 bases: TGTGCCAGCAGCTTAGGAATAGGGACAGGGGTTACTAACTATGGCTACACCTTC.

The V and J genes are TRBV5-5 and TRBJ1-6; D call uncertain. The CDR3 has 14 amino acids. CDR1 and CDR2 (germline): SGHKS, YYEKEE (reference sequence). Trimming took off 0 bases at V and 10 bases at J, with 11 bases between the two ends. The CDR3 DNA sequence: TGTGCCAGCAGCTTGGGCCGGGATCGGTCACCCCTCCACTTT. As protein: CASSLGRDRSPLHF.

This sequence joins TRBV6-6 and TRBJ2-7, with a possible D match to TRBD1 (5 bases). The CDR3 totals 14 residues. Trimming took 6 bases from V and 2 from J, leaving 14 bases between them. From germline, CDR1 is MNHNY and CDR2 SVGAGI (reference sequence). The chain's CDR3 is CASRRTATAYEQYF. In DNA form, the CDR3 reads TGTGCCAGCAGAAGGACGGCGACAGCCTACGAGCAGTACTTC.

As DNA, the CDR3 is TGTGCCAGCAGCCATTCGGTTGTCGGGGAGCTGTTTTTT. As protein: CASSHSVVGELFF. V gene TRBV5-6 combines with J gene TRBJ2-2; D uncertain. V shed 4 bases and J shed 7 bases, with 11 bases lying between them. There are 13 residues in the CDR3. In germline, CDR1 is SGHDT, CDR2 YYEEEE.

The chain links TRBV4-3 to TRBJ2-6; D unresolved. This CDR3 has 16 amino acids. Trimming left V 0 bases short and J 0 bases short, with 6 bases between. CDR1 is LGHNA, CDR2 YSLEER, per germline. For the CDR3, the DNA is TGCGCCAGCAGCCAAGAATCGGGCTCTGGGGCCAACGTCCTGACTTTC. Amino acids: CASSQESGSGANVLTF.

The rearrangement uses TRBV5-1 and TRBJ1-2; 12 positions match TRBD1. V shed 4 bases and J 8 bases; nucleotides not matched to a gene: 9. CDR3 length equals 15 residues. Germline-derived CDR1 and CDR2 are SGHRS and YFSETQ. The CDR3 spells CASSPMGQGASGYTF. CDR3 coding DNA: TGCGCCAGCAGCCCAATGGGACAGGGGGCGTCCGGCTACACCTTC.

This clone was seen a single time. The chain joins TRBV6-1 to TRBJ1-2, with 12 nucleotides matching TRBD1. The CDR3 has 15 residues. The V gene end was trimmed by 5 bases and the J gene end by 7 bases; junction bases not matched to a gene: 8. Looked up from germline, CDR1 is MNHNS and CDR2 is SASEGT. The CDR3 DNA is TGTGCCAGCAGTCGGACCCCGGGACAGGGGGCTGGCTACACCTTC. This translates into CASSRTPGQGAGYTF.

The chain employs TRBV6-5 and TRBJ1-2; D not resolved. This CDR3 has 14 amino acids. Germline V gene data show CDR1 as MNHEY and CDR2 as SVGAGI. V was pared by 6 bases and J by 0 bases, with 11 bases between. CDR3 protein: CASSPALANYGYTF. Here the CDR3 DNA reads TGTGCCAGCAGCCCCGCTTTAGCTAACTATGGCTACACCTTC.

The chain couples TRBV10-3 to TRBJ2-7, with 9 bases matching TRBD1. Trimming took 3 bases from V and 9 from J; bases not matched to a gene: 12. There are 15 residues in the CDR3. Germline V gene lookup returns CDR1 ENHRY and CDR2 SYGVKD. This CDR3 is CAISDDTGTGYRQYF. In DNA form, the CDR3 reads TGTGCCATCAGTGATGATACCGGGACAGGGTATAGGCAGTACTTC.

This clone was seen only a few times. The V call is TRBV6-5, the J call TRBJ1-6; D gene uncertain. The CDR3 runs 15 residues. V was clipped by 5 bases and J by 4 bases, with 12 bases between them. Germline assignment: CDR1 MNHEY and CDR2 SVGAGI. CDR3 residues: CASSPAERYNSPLHF. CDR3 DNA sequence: TGTGCCAGCAGTCCCGCCGAGAGGTATAATTCACCCCTCCACTTT.